This T cell receptor beta chain is drawn from a study of brain T cells in children with intractable seizures. The V gene lost 0 bases and the J gene lost 0 bases, with 6 bases spanning the gap. CDR1 is SGHRS, CDR2 YFSETQ, per germline. This CDR3 has 14 amino acids. Sequenced by immunoSEQ multiplex PCR; TCRdb stores in-frame clones only, minus some. Here the sample spans about 80,000 clones, around 91% being singletons. The table lists this clone with a count of one. Other DNA sequences from this sample encode an identical CDR3 as well. Only cases whose brain tissue showed the highest T cell transcript signatures were sequenced. Before surgery, patients took at least one anti-epileptic drug.

The V gene is TRBV5-1, the J gene TRBJ1-1; D call uncertain. This receptor was obtained from a girl aged 2-10 years with Rasmussen encephalitis and intractable seizures. Sequencing was performed on peripheral blood, taken at surgery. The CDR3 loop reads CASSLAVMNTEAFF. The CDR3 coding sequence is TGCGCCAGCAGCTTGGCGGTCATGAACACTGAAGCTTTCTTT.